The 4 T cell receptor beta chains given below trace back to one sample, sequenced in a study of blood T cell repertoires in COVID-19. Profiling relied on immunoSEQ multiplex PCR, and the TCRdb table lists in-frame clones only, not all of them. Of 150,000 to 200,000 clones listed, roughly four fifths were seen once; the top ten hold roughly an eighth. The sequenced sample was peripheral blood. These receptors were collected from a man aged 25 to 40 with active or convalescent COVID-19.

The chain carries TRBV19 and TRBJ1-5; the D gene is possibly TRBD1 (5 bases). The CDR3 runs 15 residues. Germline CDR1 reads LNHDA; CDR2 reads SQIVND (reference sequence). The germline V and J ends were trimmed by 6 bases and 1 base, with 13 bases remaining between them. The CDR3 sequence is CASRADILSNQPQHF. The CDR3 region has the DNA TGTGCCAGTAGGGCGGACATTTTGAGCAATCAGCCCCAGCATTTT.

The chain is built from TRBV12-3 or TRBV12-4 and TRBJ1-2; no reliable D call. The CDR3 runs to 13 residues. V was pared by 5 bases and J by 7 bases, with 14 bases between. This CDR3 reads CASSPPLTGGYTF. DNA of the CDR3: TGTGCCAGCAGTCCCCCACTAACGGGTGGCTACACCTTC.

The chain carries TRBV27 and TRBJ2-7, with D perhaps TRBD2 (5 bases). The CDR3 sequence is 14 residues long. The V gene's germline CDR1 is MNHEY and CDR2 SMNVEV (reference sequence). Trimming took off 4 bases at V and 5 bases at J, with 15 bases between the two ends. The CDR3 region is CASSWRQEGDEQYF. Here the CDR3 DNA reads TGTGCCAGCAGTTGGCGGCAAGAGGGCGACGAGCAGTACTTC.

The V gene is TRBV24-1, the J gene TRBJ1-5, with D maybe TRBD1 (6 bases). The CDR3 totals 13 residues. The V gene's germline CDR1 is KGHDR and CDR2 SFDVKD. The germline V and J ends were trimmed by 7 bases and 4 bases, with 10 bases remaining between them. The CDR3 here is CATRQGGNQPQHF. CDR3 nucleotide sequence: TGTGCCACCAGACAGGGAGGGAATCAGCCCCAGCATTTT.